These 15 T cell receptor beta chains were all obtained from the same sample, sequenced in a study of cytomegalovirus exposure and HLA in healthy donors. 13 Jbeta primers and 60 Vbeta primers were used for the PCR. TCRdb keeps only in-frame clones here, not all; method: immunoSEQ multiplex PCR. Of 100,000 to 140,000 clones listed, 81% were seen once; the top ten hold about 2.3%. The sequencing sample was made of PBMCs. These receptors were taken from a man aged 30 to 45 in good health and CMV-seronegative.

The rearrangement uses TRBV13 and TRBJ2-4, with 9 bases fitting TRBD1. This CDR3 is 16 amino acids long. With 5 bases clipped from V and 4 bases from J, the junction kept 9 bases outside the gene matches. Looked up from germline, CDR1 is PRHDT and CDR2 is FYEKMQ (reference sequence). The CDR3 DNA sequence: TGTGCCAGCAGCGCTCCCGGGACAGGGCGAAAAAACATTCAGTACTTC. It codes for CASSAPGTGRKNIQYF.

V usage is TRBV7-2 and J usage is TRBJ2-7; 8 bases are a match to TRBD2. V lost 6 bases and J lost 0; bases outside the gene matches: 4. This CDR3 spans 14 amino acids. Germline CDR1 and CDR2: SGHTA and FQGNSA. In nucleotides, the CDR3 is TGTGCCAGCAGAAGCGGGGGTAGCTCCTACGAGCAGTACTTC. Protein product: CASRSGGSSYEQYF.

To note about this clone: One end of the junction is discordant with germline, which a read error may explain. The chain has TRBV20-1 and TRBJ2-1, with D hard to call. CDR3 length: 11 amino acids. In germline, CDR1 is DFQATT, CDR2 SNEGSKA (reference sequence). DNA for the CDR3: TGCAGTGCTAGGGTCGACAATCAGCAGTTCTTC. It specifies CSARVDNQQFF.

The gene calls are TRBV10-3 and TRBJ2-5, with 9 bases aligning to TRBD2. J lost 1 base, V lost 3 bases, and 3 bases had no gene match. This CDR3 has 15 residues. Germline V gene data show CDR1 as ENHRY and CDR2 as SYGVKD. The CDR3 protein is CAISDWRGGQETQYF. The CDR3 nucleotides are TGTGCCATCAGTGATTGGCGGGGGGGCCAAGAGACCCAGTACTTC.

The CDR3 DNA follows: TGTGCCAGCAGCGTATCTAGCGGGGGTTGGGGGGAGACCCAGTACTTC. The encoded protein is CASSVSSGGWGETQYF. V and J are TRBV9 and TRBJ2-5; 10 nucleotides line up with TRBD2. CDR1 and CDR2 from the germline V gene are SGDLS and YYNGEE. The CDR3 covers 16 residues. The V segment lost 1 base and the J segment 5 bases; nucleotides outside the gene matches: 8.

This clone has only a few counts. V usage is TRBV6-4 and J usage is TRBJ2-1; 8 bases fit TRBD2. Germline loops: CDR1 MRHNA, CDR2 SNTAGT. Trimming at V came to 3 bases and at J to 4 bases, leaving 5 bases not matched to a gene. CDR3 length equals 15 residues. The CDR3 coding sequence is TGTGCCAGCAGTGAGTCCGCGGGAGGATACAATGAGCAGTTCTTC. Its translation is CASSESAGGYNEQFF.

The V call is TRBV6-4, the J call TRBJ2-7, with D unresolved. Germline-derived CDR1 and CDR2 are MRHNA and SNTAGT. The germline V and J ends were trimmed by 7 bases and 3 bases, with 16 bases remaining between them. The CDR3 totals 14 residues. CDR3 amino acids: CASKWLVFRYEQYF. CDR3 DNA: TGTGCCAGCAAGTGGCTAGTGTTCCGCTACGAGCAGTACTTC.

The chain has TRBV7-9 and TRBJ1-1; 8 positions match TRBD1. The V gene end was trimmed by 5 bases and the J gene end by 5 bases; junction bases not matched to a gene: 7. Germline assignment: CDR1 SEHNR and CDR2 FQNEAQ (reference sequence). The CDR3 length is 14 residues. The CDR3 is CASSAWTGRTEAFF. DNA of the CDR3: TGTGCCAGCAGCGCCTGGACAGGGAGAACTGAAGCTTTCTTT. The whole variable domain, remainder taken from reference TRBV7-9 and TRBJ1-1, is DTGVSQNPRHKITKRGQNVTFRCDPISEHNRLYWYRQTLGQGPEFLTYFQNEAQLEKSRLLSDRFSAERPKGSFSTLEIQRTEQGDSAMYLCASSAWTGRTEAFFGQGTRLTVV.

This clone was recorded only once. Relative to the germline gene, one junction end is altered; a read error may explain this. CDR3 loop: CASNLGGDTEAFF. The CDR3 nucleotides are TGCGCCAGCAACTTGGGGGGGGACACTGAAGCTTTCTTT. The rearrangement uses TRBV5-1 and TRBJ1-1, with D possibly matching TRBD1 (5 bases). Germline V gene lookup returns CDR1 SGHRS and CDR2 YFSETQ. This CDR3 is 13 amino acids long. Full variable domain (remainder filled in from reference TRBV5-1 and TRBJ1-1): KAGVTQTPRYLIKTRGQQVTLSCSPISGHRSVSWYQQTPGQGLQFLFEYFSETQRNKGNFPGRFSGRQFSNSRSEMNVSTLELGDSALYLCASNLGGDTEAFFGQGTRLTVV.

This clone was seen a handful of times. The rearrangement uses TRBV6-1 and TRBJ1-1, with TRBD1 as a possible D gene (5 bases). Germline V gives CDR1 MNHNS, CDR2 SASEGT. With 6 bases removed from V and 0 bases from J, the gap between germline ends came to 11 bases. The CDR3 runs to 14 residues. CDR3 sequence: CASRRDRLNTEAFF. Written as DNA, the CDR3 is TGTGCCAGCAGGAGAGACAGACTGAACACTGAAGCTTTCTTT.

CDR3 DNA sequence: TGTGCCAGCTCTGGGGGCAGCCTGGGGAACACCATATATTTT. Protein: CASSGGSLGNTIYF. This rearrangement joins TRBV9 to TRBJ1-3; weak D call: TRBD1 (6 bases). The CDR3 runs to 14 residues. Germline lookup yields CDR1 SGDLS and CDR2 YYNGEE. Trimming pared 7 bases from V and 7 bases from J, leaving 18 bases between.

As concerns this clone: Here the CDR3 omits its conserved ending phenylalanine or tryptophan, so a read error is the likely source. No DNA is shown, since the ends of the CDR3 on it are uncertain; the CDR3 is the one TCRdb lists. The rearrangement links TRBV7-7 to TRBJ1-1; the tabulated D call, TRBD1, remains unverified against the DNA. Germline V gene sequence: CDR1 SSHAT, CDR2 FNYEAQ (reference sequence). The CDR3 numbers 15 amino acids, ends counted. CDR3 protein: CASSSGLGTGGDLRV.

This chain uses TRBV6-1 with TRBJ1-5, with D hard to call. V lost 6 bases and J 0 bases, leaving 12 bases between the germline ends. The CDR3 length is 15 residues. Germline V gene sequence: CDR1 MNHNS, CDR2 SASEGT. The CDR3 sequence: CASSQRVFSNQPQHF. The CDR3 region has the DNA TGTGCCAGCAGCCAGCGAGTGTTTAGCAATCAGCCCCAGCATTTT.

V gene TRBV7-3 combines with J gene TRBJ1-2; 7 nucleotides agree with TRBD1. The J segment lost 5 bases and the V segment lost 6 bases, leaving 9 bases of the junction unmatched. This CDR3 region has 14 residues. CDR1 is SGHTA, CDR2 FQGTGA, per germline. This chain's CDR3 is CASSPGEGAYGYTF. The CDR3 bases are TGTGCCAGCAGTCCCGGCGAGGGGGCTTATGGCTACACCTTC.

The chain has TRBV5-1 and TRBJ2-2; 7 nucleotides line up with TRBD2. V shed 0 bases and J 0 bases; nucleotides not matched to a gene: 5. The CDR3 covers 17 residues. CDR1 and CDR2 (germline): SGHRS, YFSETQ. CDR3 amino acids: CASSLDGGNANTGELFF. The DNA for the CDR3 is TGCGCCAGCAGCTTGGACGGGGGGAACGCGAACACCGGGGAGCTGTTTTTT.